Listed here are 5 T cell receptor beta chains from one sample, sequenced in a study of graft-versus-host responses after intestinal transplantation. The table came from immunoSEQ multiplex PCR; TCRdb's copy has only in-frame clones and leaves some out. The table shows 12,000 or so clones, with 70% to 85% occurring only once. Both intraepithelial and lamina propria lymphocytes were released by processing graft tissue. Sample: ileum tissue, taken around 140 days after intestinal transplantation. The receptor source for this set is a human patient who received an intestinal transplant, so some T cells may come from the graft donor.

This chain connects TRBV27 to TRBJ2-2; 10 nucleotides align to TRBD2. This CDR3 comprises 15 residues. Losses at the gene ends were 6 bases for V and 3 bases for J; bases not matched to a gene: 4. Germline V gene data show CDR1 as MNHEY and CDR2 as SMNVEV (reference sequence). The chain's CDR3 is CASRPSGGYTGELFF. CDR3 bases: TGTGCCAGCAGACCTAGCGGGGGCTACACCGGGGAGCTGTTTTTT.

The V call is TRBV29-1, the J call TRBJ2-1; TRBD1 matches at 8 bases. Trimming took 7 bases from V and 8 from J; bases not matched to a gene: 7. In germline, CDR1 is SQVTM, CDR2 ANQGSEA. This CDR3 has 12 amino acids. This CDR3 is CSARDRLDEQFF. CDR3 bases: TGCAGCGCCCGGGACAGGCTGGATGAGCAGTTCTTC.

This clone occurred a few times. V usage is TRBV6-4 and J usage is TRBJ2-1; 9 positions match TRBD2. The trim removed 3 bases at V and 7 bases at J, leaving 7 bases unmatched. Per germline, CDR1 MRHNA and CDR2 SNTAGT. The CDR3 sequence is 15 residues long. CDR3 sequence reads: CASSEGGGAGNEQFF. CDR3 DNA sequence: TGTGCCAGCAGTGAGGGCGGGGGGGCCGGGAATGAGCAGTTCTTC.

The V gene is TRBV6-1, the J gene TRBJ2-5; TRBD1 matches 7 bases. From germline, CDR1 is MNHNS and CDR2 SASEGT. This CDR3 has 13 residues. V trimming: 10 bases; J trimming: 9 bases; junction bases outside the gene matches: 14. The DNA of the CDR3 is TGTGCCACCTTTACACAGGGGCGCCCGGCCCAGTACTTC. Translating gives CATFTQGRPAQYF.

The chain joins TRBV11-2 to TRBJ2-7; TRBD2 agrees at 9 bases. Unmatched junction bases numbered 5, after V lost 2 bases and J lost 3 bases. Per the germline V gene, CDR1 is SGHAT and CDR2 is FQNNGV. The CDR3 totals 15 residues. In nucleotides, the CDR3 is TGTGCCAGCAGCTTAATGGCTAGCGGGGACTACGAGCAGTACTTC. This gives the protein CASSLMASGDYEQYF.